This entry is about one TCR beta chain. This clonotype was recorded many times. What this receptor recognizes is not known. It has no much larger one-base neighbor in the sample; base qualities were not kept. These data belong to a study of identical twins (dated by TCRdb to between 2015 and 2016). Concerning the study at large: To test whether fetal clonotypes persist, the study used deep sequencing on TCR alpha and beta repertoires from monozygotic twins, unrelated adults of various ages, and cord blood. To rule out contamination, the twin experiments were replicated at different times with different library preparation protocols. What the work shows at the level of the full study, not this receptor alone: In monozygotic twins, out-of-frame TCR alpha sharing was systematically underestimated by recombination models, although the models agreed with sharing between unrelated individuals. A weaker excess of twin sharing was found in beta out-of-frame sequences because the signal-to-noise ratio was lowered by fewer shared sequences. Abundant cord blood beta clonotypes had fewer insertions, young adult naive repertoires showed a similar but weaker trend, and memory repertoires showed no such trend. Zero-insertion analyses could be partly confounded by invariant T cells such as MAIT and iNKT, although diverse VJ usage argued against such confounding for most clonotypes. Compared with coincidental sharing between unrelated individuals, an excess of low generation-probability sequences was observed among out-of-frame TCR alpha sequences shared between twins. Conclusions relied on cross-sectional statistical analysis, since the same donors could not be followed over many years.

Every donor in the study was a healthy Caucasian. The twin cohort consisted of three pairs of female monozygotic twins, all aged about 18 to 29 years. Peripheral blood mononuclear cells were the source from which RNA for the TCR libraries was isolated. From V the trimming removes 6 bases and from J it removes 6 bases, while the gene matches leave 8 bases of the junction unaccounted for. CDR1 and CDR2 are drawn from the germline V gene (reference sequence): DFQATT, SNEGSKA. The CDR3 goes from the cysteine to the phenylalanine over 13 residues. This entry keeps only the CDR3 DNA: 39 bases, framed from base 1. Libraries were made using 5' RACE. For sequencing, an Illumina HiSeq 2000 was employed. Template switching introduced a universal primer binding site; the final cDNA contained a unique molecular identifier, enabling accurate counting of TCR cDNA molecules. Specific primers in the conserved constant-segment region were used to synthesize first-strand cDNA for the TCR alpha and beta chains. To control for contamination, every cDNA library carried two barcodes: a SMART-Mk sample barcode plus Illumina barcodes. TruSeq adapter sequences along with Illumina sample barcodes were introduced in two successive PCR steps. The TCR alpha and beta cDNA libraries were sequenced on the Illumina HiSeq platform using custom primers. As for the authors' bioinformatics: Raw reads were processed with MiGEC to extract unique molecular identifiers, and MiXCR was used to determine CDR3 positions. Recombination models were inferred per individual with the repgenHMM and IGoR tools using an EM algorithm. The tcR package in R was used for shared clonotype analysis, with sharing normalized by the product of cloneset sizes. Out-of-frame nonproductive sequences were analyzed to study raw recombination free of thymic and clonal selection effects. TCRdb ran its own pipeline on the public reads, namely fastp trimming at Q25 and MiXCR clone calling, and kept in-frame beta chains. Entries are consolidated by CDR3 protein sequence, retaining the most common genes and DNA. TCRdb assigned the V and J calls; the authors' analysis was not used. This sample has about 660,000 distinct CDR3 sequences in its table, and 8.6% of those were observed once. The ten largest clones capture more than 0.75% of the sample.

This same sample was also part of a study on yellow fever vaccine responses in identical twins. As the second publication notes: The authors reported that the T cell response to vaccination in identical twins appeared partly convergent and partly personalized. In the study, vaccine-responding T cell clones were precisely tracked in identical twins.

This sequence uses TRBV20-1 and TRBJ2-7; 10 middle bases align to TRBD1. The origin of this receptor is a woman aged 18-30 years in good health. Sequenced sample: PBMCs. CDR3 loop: CSARDRGGSEQYF. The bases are TGCAGTGCCCGGGACAGGGGAGGGAGCGAGCAGTACTTC.